This T cell receptor (beta chain) was retrieved from a study of blood T cells in healthy people across ages. The use of a sample-barcoded 5' primer and a J-beta primer mix characterized a second PCR of about 7 to 12 cycles. The authors tagged each cDNA molecule using a template-switch adaptor with 12 random nucleotides. TCRdb reprocessed the 5' RACE reads with MiXCR, giving one entry per CDR3 protein. The sample has approximately 850,000 distinct CDR3 sequences, roughly 44% seen once; the top ten hold around 21%. Turning to this clonotype: The target antigen is unknown.

Study observations and caveats: Strongly correlated with naive T cell percentage was TCR beta diversity. Per million T cells, TCR beta diversity dropped about linearly as age rose. Underestimates were what the diversity estimates from one million T cells were considered to be.

CDR1 is DFQATT and CDR2 is SNEGSKA in the germline V gene (reference sequence). This CDR3 has 15 residues. V gave up 0 bases and J gave up 6 bases; unmatched junction bases: 8. Material: blood. The chain carries TRBV20-1 and TRBJ2-5, with TRBD2 matching over 9 bases. The sequence derives from a man aged 55 to 70 in good health. The CDR3 DNA sequence: TGCAGTGCTAGAGATGGGAGTAGCGGGAGCCAGACCCAGTACTTC. Its protein product is CSARDGSSGSQTQYF.